The next 26 T cell receptor beta chains were all read from a single sample in a study of early T cells in non-severe SARS-CoV-2 infection. TCRdb reprocessed the 5' RACE reads with MiXCR, giving one entry per CDR3 protein. The repertoire holds around 80,000 distinct CDR3 sequences, with about 13% as singletons. Source material: whole blood. Receptors were obtained from an adult who was a healthcare worker with PCR-confirmed SARS-CoV-2 infection or an uninfected control (not recorded which).

This chain connects TRBV20-1 to TRBJ2-3, with 9 bases aligning to TRBD1. There are 14 residues in the CDR3. Trimming cost V 5 bases and J 3 bases; bases outside gene matches: 6. Germline V gives CDR1 DFQATT, CDR2 SNEGSKA (reference sequence). CDR3 protein: CSASGQGRTDTQYF. CDR3 nucleotide sequence: TGCAGTGCTTCGGGACAGGGCAGGACAGATACGCAGTATTTT.

The gene calls are TRBV30 and TRBJ1-5; 9 bases agree with TRBD1. Germline V lookup: CDR1 GTSNPN, CDR2 SVGIG (reference sequence). Losses at the gene ends were 5 bases for V and 5 bases for J; bases not matched to a gene: 7. This CDR3 is built from 14 residues. This CDR3 is CAWGPGQGDQPQHF. The CDR3 DNA is TGTGCCTGGGGCCCGGGACAGGGTGATCAGCCCCAGCATTTT. Filled out from reference TRBV30 and TRBJ1-5, the complete variable domain reads SQTIHQWPATLVQPVGSPLSLECTVEGTSNPNLYWYRQAAGRGLQLLFYSVGIGQISSEVPQNLSASRPQDRQFILSSKKLLLSDSGFYLCAWGPGQGDQPQHFGDGTRLSIL.

The sample holds many counts of this clonotype. J is TRBJ2-3 and V is TRBV18; D is undetermined. V was trimmed by 6 bases and J by 0 bases, leaving 7 bases between them. This CDR3 is 13 amino acids long. Germline CDR1 and CDR2: KGHSH and LQKENI. The CDR3 DNA reads TGTGCCAGCTCGCAGGCCAGCACAGATACGCAGTATTTT. Amino acid sequence: CASSQASTDTQYF.

At least ten counts were recorded for this clonotype. This chain joins TRBV3-1 and TRBJ2-7, with D maybe TRBD1 (5 bases). This CDR3 contains 14 residues. With 1 base removed from V and 2 bases from J, the gap between germline ends came to 9 bases. Germline V CDR1 and CDR2: LGHDT, YNNKEL (reference sequence). CDR3 protein: CASSQGHRTYEQYF. The CDR3 DNA reads as TGTGCCAGCAGCCAAGGTCACAGGACCTACGAGCAGTACTTC.

This clonotype was counted at least ten times. This chain joins TRBV6-6 and TRBJ2-2; perhaps TRBD1 as D (5 bases). V lost 5 bases and J 5 bases, leaving 12 bases between the germline ends. The CDR3 runs 14 residues. Germline V gene data show CDR1 as MNHNY and CDR2 as SVGAGI (reference sequence). For the CDR3, the DNA is TGTGCCAGCAGTCTCATAGGGGCGACCGGGGAGCTGTTTTTT. This gives the protein CASSLIGATGELFF.

The rearrangement joins TRBV6-1 to TRBJ1-3, with 7 bases lining up with TRBD1. V was clipped by 6 bases and J by 5 bases; unmatched bases: 10. Germline values: CDR1 MNHNS, CDR2 SASEGT. The CDR3 sequence is 15 residues long. CDR3 in DNA: TGTGCCAGCAGGGAACCCGGGACAGACCGAAACACCATATATTTT. This gives the protein CASREPGTDRNTIYF.

The chain combines TRBV4-1 with TRBJ2-1, with 10 bases identical to TRBD2. This CDR3 is built from 17 residues. Per germline, CDR1 MGHRA and CDR2 YSYEKL. V shed 5 bases and J 0 bases; nucleotides not matched to a gene: 7. The CDR3 DNA sequence: TGCGCCAGCAGCAAAAATAGCGGGGGGAGCTCCTACAATGAGCAGTTCTTC. Its translation: CASSKNSGGSSYNEQFF.

V gene TRBV7-9 combines with J gene TRBJ2-3; 10 bases map to TRBD1. The CDR3 has 17 amino acids. CDR1 and CDR2 (germline): SEHNR, FQNEAQ (reference sequence). V dropped 5 bases and J dropped 4; count of bases not matched to a gene: 12. The CDR3 loop reads CASSPITGTGAPDTQYF. The DNA for the CDR3 is TGTGCCAGCAGCCCAATCACCGGGACAGGGGCCCCAGATACGCAGTATTTT.

Here the CDR3 DNA reads TGCAGCGTTTATGAGACTAGCAGGTCAGAGACCCAGTACTTC. This sequence encodes CSVYETSRSETQYF. The chain employs TRBV29-1 and TRBJ2-5, with 7 bases identical to TRBD2. V lost 5 bases to trimming and J lost 4 bases; unmatched junction nucleotides: 10. The CDR3 sequence is 14 residues long. Looked up from germline, CDR1 is SQVTM and CDR2 is ANQGSEA.

V gene TRBV3-1 combines with J gene TRBJ1-3; the D is unclear. Trimming pared 4 bases from V and 0 bases from J, leaving 7 bases between. The CDR3 contains 14 residues. Germline assignment: CDR1 LGHDT and CDR2 YNNKEL (reference sequence). This chain's CDR3 is CASSPAVSGNTIYF. The DNA of the CDR3 is TGTGCCAGCAGCCCGGCAGTCTCTGGAAACACCATATATTTT.

This clonotype was recorded many times. This chain links TRBV28 with TRBJ2-5; D unclear. Germline V gene sequence: CDR1 MDHEN, CDR2 SYDVKM. Trimming took off 5 bases at V and 5 bases at J, with 12 bases between the two ends. This CDR3 contains 13 residues. CDR3 DNA sequence: TGTGCCAGCAGTACCGTAAACACCGAGACCCAGTACTTC. As protein: CASSTVNTETQYF.

The chain combines TRBV20-1 with TRBJ2-4; D is unresolved. CDR1 DFQATT and CDR2 SNEGSKA come from the germline V gene (reference sequence). The CDR3 spans 13 residues. The V gene lost 3 bases and the J gene lost 7 bases, with 13 bases spanning the gap. CDR3 loop: CSARAGTGNIQYF. In nucleotides, the CDR3 is TGCAGTGCTAGGGCAGGTACCGGGAACATTCAGTACTTC.

As concerns this clonotype: A read error may account for a junction end that differs from germline. The chain is built from TRBV3-1 and TRBJ2-5; D uncertain. CDR3 length: 14 residues. Germline CDR1 LGHDT, CDR2 YNNKEL (reference sequence). CDR3 loop: CASSQVAQPETQCF. In DNA, the CDR3 is TGTGCCAGCAGTCAAGTGGCGCAGCCAGAGACCCAGTGCTTC.

The rearrangement links TRBV19 to TRBJ1-3, with D uncertain. Germline CDR1 reads LNHDA; CDR2 reads SQIVND (reference sequence). The CDR3 totals 14 residues. V was pared by 7 bases and J by 9 bases, with 19 bases between. CDR3 sequence reads: CASTPGSSRSTIYF. The CDR3 nucleotides are TGTGCCAGTACCCCGGGCAGTTCAAGGAGCACCATATATTTT.

The chain combines TRBV11-1 with TRBJ2-3; possible D gene TRBD1, 5 bases. From germline, CDR1 is SGHAT and CDR2 FQDESV (reference sequence). The CDR3 runs 15 residues. Trimming pared 3 bases from V and 1 base from J, leaving 11 bases between. CDR3 nucleotide sequence: TGTGCCAGCAGCTTCCCGCAGACAGGCACAGATACGCAGTATTTT. This sequence encodes CASSFPQTGTDTQYF. Combining the CDR3 with reference TRBV11-1 and TRBJ2-3 gives the whole variable domain EAEVAQSPRYKITEKSQAVAFWCDPISGHATLYWYRQILGQGPELLVQFQDESVVDDSQLPKDRFSAERLKGVDSTLKIQPAELGDSAMYLCASSFPQTGTDTQYFGPGTRLTVL.

The chain carries TRBV13 and TRBJ2-7, with D possibly being TRBD1 (5 bases). V lost 3 bases to trimming and J lost 2 bases, with 11 bases between them. Germline V gene data show CDR1 as PRHDT and CDR2 as FYEKMQ (reference sequence). CDR3 length: 14 amino acids. The DNA of the CDR3 is TGTGCCAGCAGCTTGACAGCCGGACCCTACGAGCAGTACTTC. Amino acids: CASSLTAGPYEQYF.

There are a few counts of this clonotype. The gene calls are TRBV15 and TRBJ2-2, with D possibly matching TRBD2 (5 bases). V lost 8 bases, J lost 5 bases, and 12 bases lay in between. The CDR3 sequence is 13 residues long. Germline lookup yields CDR1 LNHNV and CDR2 YYDKDF (reference sequence). Here the CDR3 DNA reads TGTGCCACCTCGGGGTGGGAGACCGGGGAGCTGTTTTTT. Protein product: CATSGWETGELFF.

At least ten counts were recorded for this clonotype. The rearrangement links TRBV27 to TRBJ2-2, with D perhaps matching TRBD1 (5 bases). V was shortened by 5 bases and J by 2 bases, with 9 bases between the two germline ends. CDR3 size: 14 residues. CDR1 and CDR2 from the germline V gene are MNHEY and SMNVEV (reference sequence). The CDR3 bases are TGTGCCAGCAGTCTAGGGGTAAACACCGGGGAGCTGTTTTTT. Encoded protein: CASSLGVNTGELFF.

The chain couples TRBV9 to TRBJ1-3; a weak D match, TRBD1 (6 bases). V gave up 3 bases and J gave up 10 bases, with 14 bases separating them. Germline CDR1 reads SGDLS; CDR2 reads YYNGEE. The CDR3 consists of 13 residues. CDR3 protein: CASSAPGARTIYF. The CDR3 nucleotides read TGTGCCAGCAGCGCCCCAGGGGCAAGGACCATATATTTT.

This clonotype was seen more than once but under ten times. This rearrangement joins TRBV5-1 to TRBJ1-1; unclear D gene. Per the germline V gene, CDR1 is SGHRS and CDR2 is YFSETQ. Trimming pared 8 bases from V and 0 bases from J, leaving 8 bases between. The length of the CDR3 is 12 residues. The CDR3: CASSGLNTEAFF. The CDR3, as DNA: TGCGCCAGTTCCGGGCTGAACACTGAAGCTTTCTTT.

This clonotype was seen at least ten times. The chain is built from TRBV28 and TRBJ1-2; D may be TRBD1 (6 bases). V was shortened by 7 bases and J by 7 bases, with 16 bases between the two germline ends. From germline, CDR1 is MDHEN and CDR2 SYDVKM. The length of the CDR3 is 13 residues. In nucleotides, the CDR3 is TGTGCCAGCATCACCCCCGGGGGCCGTGGCTACACCTTC. Translated, it gives CASITPGGRGYTF.

This clonotype was detected a few times. The genes are TRBV3-1 and TRBJ1-1; D is possibly TRBD1 (5 bases). The ends were cut back, 1 base at V and 6 bases at J, with 12 bases in the middle. Germline values: CDR1 LGHDT, CDR2 YNNKEL (reference sequence). CDR3 length: 14 residues. The CDR3 here is CASSQVAGGPEAFF. The CDR3 nucleotides read TGTGCCAGCAGCCAAGTCGCTGGGGGACCTGAAGCTTTCTTT.

A few counts support this clonotype. This rearrangement joins TRBV5-1 to TRBJ2-7, with D uncertain. Trimming took off 0 bases at V and 6 bases at J, with 10 bases between the two ends. Germline V gene sequence: CDR1 SGHRS, CDR2 YFSETQ. This CDR3 comprises 13 residues. The CDR3 region is CASSLAMGAEQYF. DNA of the CDR3: TGCGCCAGCAGCTTGGCGATGGGTGCCGAGCAGTACTTC.

This clonotype was observed a few times. V and J are TRBV29-1 and TRBJ2-7; 8 bases map to TRBD1. Per the germline V gene, CDR1 is SQVTM and CDR2 is ANQGSEA. Trimming removed 6 bases from V and 1 base from J; junction bases left unmatched: 5. The CDR3 has 13 amino acids. The DNA for the CDR3 is TGCAGCGTAACGACAGGGGAGTCCTACGAGCAGTACTTC. Translated, it gives CSVTTGESYEQYF.

A few counts support this clonotype. This rearrangement joins TRBV10-2 to TRBJ2-3; TRBD2 agrees at 11 bases. Losses at the gene ends were 3 bases for V and 3 bases for J; bases not matched to a gene: 2. This CDR3 has 15 residues. Per the germline V gene, CDR1 is WSHSY and CDR2 is SAAADI. The CDR3: CASSDPSGGTDTQYF. Here the CDR3 DNA reads TGCGCCAGCAGTGATCCTAGCGGGGGGACAGATACGCAGTATTTT.

The chain has TRBV29-1 and TRBJ2-1; 16 bases are a match to TRBD2. The germline V gene encodes CDR1 SQVTM and CDR2 ANQGSEA. This CDR3 region has 20 residues. J gave up 4 bases and V 0 bases, and 12 bases lay outside the gene matches. CDR3 loop: CSVEDQGTSGRAPPYNEQFF. In nucleotides, the CDR3 is TGCAGCGTTGAAGATCAAGGGACTAGCGGGAGGGCCCCCCCTTACAATGAGCAGTTCTTC.